This entry is about one T cell receptor (beta chain). Its target is not known. Its ends do not fully match the called genes, so a read error is possible. These data are taken from a study of CD8+CD57+ T cells in acquired aplastic anemia. Study findings and constraints: Patients and controls had CD8+ Simpson's diversity values that were not significantly distinct.

The length of the CDR3 is 15 residues. The germline CDR1 and CDR2 sequences are SGHVS and FNYEAQ. Genomic DNA served as template for TCR beta VDJ and CDR3 profiling. TCRdb passed the reads through MiXCR, listing each CDR3 protein once. This sample has under 75,000 distinct CDR3 sequences; roughly half occur once, and the top ten carry roughly 8%. The chain uses TRBV7-6 and TRBJ1-6, with D maybe TRBD1 (5 bases). The sequence derives from a human donor in good health, serving as a control. Material for sequencing was sorted CD4+, CD8+, or CD8+CD57+ T cells (not recorded which) from PBMCs. The DNA of the CDR3 is TGTGCCAGCAGCTTAGGGGGGGACCCCCTTTCACCCCTCCTCTTT. It translates to CASSLGGDPLSPLLF.